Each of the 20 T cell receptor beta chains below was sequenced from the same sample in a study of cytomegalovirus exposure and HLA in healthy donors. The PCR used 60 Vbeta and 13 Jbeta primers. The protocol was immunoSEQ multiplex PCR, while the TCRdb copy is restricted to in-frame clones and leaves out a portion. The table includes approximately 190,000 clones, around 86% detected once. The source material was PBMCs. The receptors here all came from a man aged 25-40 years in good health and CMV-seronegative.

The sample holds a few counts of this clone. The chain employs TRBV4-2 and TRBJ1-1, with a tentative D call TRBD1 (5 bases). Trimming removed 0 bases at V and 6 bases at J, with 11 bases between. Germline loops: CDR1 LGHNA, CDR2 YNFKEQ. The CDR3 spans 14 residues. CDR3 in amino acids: CASSQEGQGSEAFF. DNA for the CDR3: TGTGCCAGCAGCCAAGAGGGTCAGGGTTCTGAAGCTTTCTTT.

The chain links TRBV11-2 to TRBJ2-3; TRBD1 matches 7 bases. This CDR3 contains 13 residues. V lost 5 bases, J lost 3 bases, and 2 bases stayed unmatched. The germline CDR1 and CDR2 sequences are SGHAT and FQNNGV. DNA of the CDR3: TGTGCCAGCAGCCCGGGACAGACAGATACGCAGTATTTT. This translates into CASSPGQTDTQYF.

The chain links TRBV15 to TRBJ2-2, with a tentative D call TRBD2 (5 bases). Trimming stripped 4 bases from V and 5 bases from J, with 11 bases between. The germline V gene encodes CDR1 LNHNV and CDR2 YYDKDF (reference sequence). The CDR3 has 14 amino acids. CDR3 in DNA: TGTGCCACCAGCATAAAGACGGGAACCGGGGAGCTGTTTTTT. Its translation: CATSIKTGTGELFF.

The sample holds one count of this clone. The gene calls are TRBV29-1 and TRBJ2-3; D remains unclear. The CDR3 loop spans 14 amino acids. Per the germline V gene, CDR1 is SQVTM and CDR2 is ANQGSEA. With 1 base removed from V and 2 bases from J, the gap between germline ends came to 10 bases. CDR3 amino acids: CSVEGATHTDTQYF. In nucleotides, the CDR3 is TGCAGCGTTGAAGGGGCCACTCACACAGATACGCAGTATTTT.

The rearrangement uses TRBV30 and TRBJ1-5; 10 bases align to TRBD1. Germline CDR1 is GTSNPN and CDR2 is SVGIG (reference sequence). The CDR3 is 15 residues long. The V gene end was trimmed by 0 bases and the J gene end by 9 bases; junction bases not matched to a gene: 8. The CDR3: CAWSVRGQGSRPQHF. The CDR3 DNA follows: TGTGCCTGGAGTGTACGGGGACAGGGGTCTCGGCCCCAGCATTTT.

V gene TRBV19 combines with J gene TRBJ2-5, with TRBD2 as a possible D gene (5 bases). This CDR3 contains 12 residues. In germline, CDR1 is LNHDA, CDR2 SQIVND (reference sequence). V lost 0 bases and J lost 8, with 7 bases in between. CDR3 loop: CASSIDGNTQYF. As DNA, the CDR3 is TGTGCCAGTAGTATAGACGGGAATACCCAGTACTTC.

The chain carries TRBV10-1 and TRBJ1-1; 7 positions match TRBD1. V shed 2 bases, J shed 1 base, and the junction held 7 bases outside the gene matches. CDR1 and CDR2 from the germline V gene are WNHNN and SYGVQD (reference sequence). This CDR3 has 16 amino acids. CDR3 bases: TGCGCCAGCAGTGAGACAGGGGTGACCTCGAACACTGAAGCTTTCTTT. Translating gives CASSETGVTSNTEAFF.

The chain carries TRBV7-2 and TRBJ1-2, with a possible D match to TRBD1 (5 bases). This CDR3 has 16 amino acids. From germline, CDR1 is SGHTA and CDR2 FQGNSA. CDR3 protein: CATSSFPQGFAYGYTF. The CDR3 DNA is TGTGCGACCAGCAGCTTCCCCCAGGGATTTGCCTATGGCTACACCTTC.

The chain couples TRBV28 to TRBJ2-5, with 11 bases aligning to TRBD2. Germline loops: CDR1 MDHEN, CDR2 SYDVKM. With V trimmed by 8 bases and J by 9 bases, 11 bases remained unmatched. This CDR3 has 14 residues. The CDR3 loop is CASARGLADNAQYF. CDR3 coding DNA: TGTGCCAGCGCGAGGGGACTAGCGGACAACGCCCAGTACTTC.

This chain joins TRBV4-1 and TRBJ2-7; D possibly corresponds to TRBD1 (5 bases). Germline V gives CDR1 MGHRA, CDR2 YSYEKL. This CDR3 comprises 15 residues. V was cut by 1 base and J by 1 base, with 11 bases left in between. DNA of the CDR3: TGCGCCAGCAGCCAAGGCAGGGCGCCTTCCTACGAGCAGTACTTC. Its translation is CASSQGRAPSYEQYF.

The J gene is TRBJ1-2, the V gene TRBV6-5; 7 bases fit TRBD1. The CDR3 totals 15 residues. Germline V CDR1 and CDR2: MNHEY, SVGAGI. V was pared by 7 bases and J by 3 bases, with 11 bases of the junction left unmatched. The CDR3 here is CASNTARGNDYGYTF. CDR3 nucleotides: TGTGCCAGCAACACCGCCAGGGGGAATGACTATGGCTACACCTTC.

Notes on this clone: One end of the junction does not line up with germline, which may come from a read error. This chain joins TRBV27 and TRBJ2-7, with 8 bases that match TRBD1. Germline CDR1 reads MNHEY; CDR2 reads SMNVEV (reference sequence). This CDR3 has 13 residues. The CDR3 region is CASSNSGGRAPLF. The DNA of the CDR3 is TGTGCCAGCAGTAACTCAGGGGGCCGAGCACCCCTTTTC.

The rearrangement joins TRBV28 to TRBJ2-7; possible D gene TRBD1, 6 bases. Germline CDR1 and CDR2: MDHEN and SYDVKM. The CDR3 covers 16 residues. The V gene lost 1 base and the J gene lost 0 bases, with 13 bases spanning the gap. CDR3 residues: CASSLSSLTGSYEQYF. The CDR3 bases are TGTGCCAGCAGTTTATCTAGCTTGACAGGCTCCTACGAGCAGTACTTC.

The CDR3 sequence: CASRNIFAAGTPQETQYF. The CDR3 coding sequence is TGTGCCAGCAGAAACATCTTTGCGGCCGGGACACCCCAAGAGACCCAGTACTTC. The chain employs TRBV7-9 and TRBJ2-5; weak D call: TRBD1 (6 bases). Germline assignment: CDR1 SEHNR and CDR2 FQNEAQ (reference sequence). V dropped 6 bases and J dropped 1 base, with 24 bases sitting between them. CDR3 length: 18 amino acids.

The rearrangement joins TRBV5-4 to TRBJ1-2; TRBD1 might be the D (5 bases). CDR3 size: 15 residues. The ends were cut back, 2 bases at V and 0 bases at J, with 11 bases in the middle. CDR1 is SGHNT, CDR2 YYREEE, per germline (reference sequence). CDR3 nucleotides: TGTGCCAGCAGCTTAAAAACAGGAGCTAACTATGGCTACACCTTC. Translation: CASSLKTGANYGYTF. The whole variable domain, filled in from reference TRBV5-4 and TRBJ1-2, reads ETGVTQSPTHLIKTRGQQVTLRCSSQSGHNTVSWYQQALGQGPQFIFQYYREEENGRGNFPPRFSGLQFPNYSSELNVNALELDDSALYLCASSLKTGANYGYTFGSGTRLTVV.

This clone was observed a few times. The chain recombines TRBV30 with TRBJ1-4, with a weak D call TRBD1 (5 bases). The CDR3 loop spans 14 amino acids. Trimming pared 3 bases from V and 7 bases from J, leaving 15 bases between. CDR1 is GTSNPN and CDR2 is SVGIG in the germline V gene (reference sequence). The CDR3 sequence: CAWRGLVGGEKLFF. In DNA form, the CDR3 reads TGTGCCTGGAGGGGACTGGTGGGGGGTGAAAAACTGTTTTTT.

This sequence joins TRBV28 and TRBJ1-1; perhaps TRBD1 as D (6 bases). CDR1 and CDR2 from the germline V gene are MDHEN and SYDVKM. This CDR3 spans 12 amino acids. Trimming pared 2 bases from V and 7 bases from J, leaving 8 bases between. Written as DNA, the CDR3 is TGTGCCAGCAGTTTAGACAGGAATGAAGCTTTCTTT. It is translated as CASSLDRNEAFF. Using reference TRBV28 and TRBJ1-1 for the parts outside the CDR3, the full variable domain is DVKVTQSSRYLVKRTGEKVFLECVQDMDHENMFWYRQDPGLGLRLIYFSYDVKMKEKGDIPEGYSVSREKKERFSLILESASTNQTSMYLCASSLDRNEAFFGQGTRLTVV.

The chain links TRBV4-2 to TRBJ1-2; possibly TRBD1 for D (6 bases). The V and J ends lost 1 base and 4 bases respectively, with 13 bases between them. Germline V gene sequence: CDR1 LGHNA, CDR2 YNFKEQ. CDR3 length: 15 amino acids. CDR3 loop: CASSQAGDWSYGYTF. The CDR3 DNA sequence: TGTGCCAGCAGCCAAGCAGGGGATTGGAGCTATGGCTACACCTTC.

The CDR3 region is CASGGTDGSQYF. As DNA, the CDR3 is TGTGCCAGCGGAGGCACAGATGGCAGTCAGTACTTC. The chain uses TRBV6-5 and TRBJ2-4, with D perhaps TRBD2 (5 bases). Germline CDR1 is MNHEY and CDR2 is SVGAGI. V was shortened by 8 bases and J by 12 bases, with 17 bases between the two germline ends. The CDR3 extends over 12 amino acids.

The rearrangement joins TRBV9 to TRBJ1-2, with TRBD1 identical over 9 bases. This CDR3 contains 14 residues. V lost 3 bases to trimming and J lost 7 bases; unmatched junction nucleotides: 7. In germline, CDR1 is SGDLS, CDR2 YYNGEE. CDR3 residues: CASSANPGQGGYTF. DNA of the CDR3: TGTGCCAGCAGCGCGAACCCGGGACAGGGTGGCTACACCTTC.